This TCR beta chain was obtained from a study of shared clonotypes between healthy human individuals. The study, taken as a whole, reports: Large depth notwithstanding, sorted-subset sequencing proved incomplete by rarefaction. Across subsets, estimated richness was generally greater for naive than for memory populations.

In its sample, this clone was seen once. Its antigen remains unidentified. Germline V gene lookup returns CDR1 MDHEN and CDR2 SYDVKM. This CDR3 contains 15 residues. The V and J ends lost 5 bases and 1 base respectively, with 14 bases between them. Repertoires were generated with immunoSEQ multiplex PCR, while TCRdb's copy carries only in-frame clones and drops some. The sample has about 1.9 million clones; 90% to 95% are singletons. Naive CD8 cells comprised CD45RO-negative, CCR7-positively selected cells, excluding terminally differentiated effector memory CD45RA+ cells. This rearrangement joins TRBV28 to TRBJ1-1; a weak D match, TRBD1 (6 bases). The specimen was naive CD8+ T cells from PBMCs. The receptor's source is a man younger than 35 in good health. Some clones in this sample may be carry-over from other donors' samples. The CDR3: CASSPRQAGNTEAFF. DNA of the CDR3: TGTGCCAGCAGTCCGAGACAGGCCGGGAACACTGAAGCTTTCTTT.